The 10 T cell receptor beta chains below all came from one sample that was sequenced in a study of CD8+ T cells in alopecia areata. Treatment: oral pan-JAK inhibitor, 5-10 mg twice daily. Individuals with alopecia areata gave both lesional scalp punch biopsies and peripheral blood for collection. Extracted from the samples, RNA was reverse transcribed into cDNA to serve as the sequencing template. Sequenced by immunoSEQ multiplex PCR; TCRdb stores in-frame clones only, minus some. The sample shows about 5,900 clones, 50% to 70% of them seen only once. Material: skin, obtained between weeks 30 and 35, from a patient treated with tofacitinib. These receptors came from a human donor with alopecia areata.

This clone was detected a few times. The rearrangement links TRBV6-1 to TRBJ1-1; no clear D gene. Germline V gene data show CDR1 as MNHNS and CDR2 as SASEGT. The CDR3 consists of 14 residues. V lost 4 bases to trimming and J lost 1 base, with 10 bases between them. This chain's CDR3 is CASSVRSGNTEAFF. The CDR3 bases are TGTGCCAGCAGTGTTCGATCCGGGAACACTGAAGCTTTCTTT.

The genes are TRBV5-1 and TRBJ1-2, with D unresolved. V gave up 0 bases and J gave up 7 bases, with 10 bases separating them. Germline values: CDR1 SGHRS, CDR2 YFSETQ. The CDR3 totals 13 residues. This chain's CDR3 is CASSLGQEFGYTF. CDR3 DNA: TGCGCCAGCAGCTTGGGTCAGGAGTTTGGCTACACCTTC.

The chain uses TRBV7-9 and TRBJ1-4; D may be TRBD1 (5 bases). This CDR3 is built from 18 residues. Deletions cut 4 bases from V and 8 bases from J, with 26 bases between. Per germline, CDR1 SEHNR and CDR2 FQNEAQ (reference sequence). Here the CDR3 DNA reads TGTGCCAGCAGCTCCCCGGGAATTTGGGGGTCAGAAGGGGAAAAACTGTTTTTT. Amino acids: CASSSPGIWGSEGEKLFF.

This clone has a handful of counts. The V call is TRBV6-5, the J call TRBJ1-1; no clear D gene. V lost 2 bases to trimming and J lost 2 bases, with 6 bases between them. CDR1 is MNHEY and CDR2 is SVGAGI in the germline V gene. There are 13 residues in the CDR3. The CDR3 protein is CASSYGSNTEAFF. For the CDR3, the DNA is TGTGCCAGCAGTTACGGGTCTAACACTGAAGCTTTCTTT.

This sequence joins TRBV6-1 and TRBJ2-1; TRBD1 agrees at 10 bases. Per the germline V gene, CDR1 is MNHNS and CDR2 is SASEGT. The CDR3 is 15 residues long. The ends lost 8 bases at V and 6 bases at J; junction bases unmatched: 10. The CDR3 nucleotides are TGTGCCAGCTTTGCGCCTGGACAGGGGGGCAATGAGCAGTTCTTC. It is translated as CASFAPGQGGNEQFF.

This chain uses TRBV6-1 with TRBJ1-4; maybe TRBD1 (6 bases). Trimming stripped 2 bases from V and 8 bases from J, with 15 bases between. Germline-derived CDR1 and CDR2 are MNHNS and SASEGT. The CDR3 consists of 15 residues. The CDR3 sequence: CASSEKRGRGEKLFF. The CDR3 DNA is TGTGCCAGCAGTGAAAAGCGGGGGCGCGGGGAAAAACTGTTTTTT.

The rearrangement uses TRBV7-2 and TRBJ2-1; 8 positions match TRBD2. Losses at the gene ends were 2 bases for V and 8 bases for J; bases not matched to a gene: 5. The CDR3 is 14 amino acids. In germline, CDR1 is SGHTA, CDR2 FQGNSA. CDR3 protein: CASSLSGGYDEQFF. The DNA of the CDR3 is TGTGCCAGCAGCTTAAGCGGGGGCTATGATGAGCAGTTCTTC.

The CDR3 loop reads CASSSTFSGGAYEQYF. CDR3 in DNA: TGTGCCAGCAGCTCAACCTTCAGCGGGGGGGCCTACGAGCAGTACTTC. J is TRBJ2-7 and V is TRBV7-2; 10 bases line up with TRBD2. V dropped 4 bases and J dropped 2; count of bases not matched to a gene: 8. Germline V gives CDR1 SGHTA, CDR2 FQGNSA. The CDR3 is made up of 16 amino acids.

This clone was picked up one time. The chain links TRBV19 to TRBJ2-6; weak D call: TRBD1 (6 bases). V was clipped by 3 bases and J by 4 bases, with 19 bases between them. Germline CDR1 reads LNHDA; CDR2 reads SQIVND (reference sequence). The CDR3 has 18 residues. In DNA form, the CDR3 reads TGTGCCAGTAGTATCCGGGCAGGGGACCTAACAGGGGCCAACGTCCTGACTTTC. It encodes CASSIRAGDLTGANVLTF.

Here the CDR3 DNA reads TGTGCCAGCAGTTACGGGGGGGGAGGAACCCACAATGAGCAGTTCTTC. It specifies CASSYGGGGTHNEQFF. The genes are TRBV6-5 and TRBJ2-1; 7 nucleotides align to TRBD2. Germline loops: CDR1 MNHEY, CDR2 SVGAGI. J was trimmed by 5 bases and V by 2 bases; bases with no gene match: 9. This CDR3 is 16 amino acids long.